This TCR beta chain was sequenced for a study of identical twins. Each CDR3 protein is one row after TCRdb ran MiXCR on the 5' RACE reads. The sample includes some 1,600,000 distinct CDR3 sequences, around a third seen only once; the top ten take less than 0.35%. The CDR3 covers 16 residues. CDR1 is SGHTA and CDR2 is FQGNSA in the germline V gene. Unmatched junction bases numbered 10, after V lost 4 bases and J lost 4 bases. This clonotype has just a few counts. This sequence joins TRBV7-2 and TRBJ2-5; 9 bases match TRBD2. Sample: cord blood. This clonotype originated in a newborn girl in good health. The CDR3 DNA reads TGTGCCAGCAGCTCCATGCGTAGCGGGGGATCAGAGACCCAGTACTTC. Residues: CASSSMRSGGSETQYF.